What follows are 22 T cell receptor beta chains derived from one specimen sequenced in a study of vaccination and CD4 T cells after COVID-19. The treatment is: roughly 11-day PBMC culture with coronavirus spike peptide pools or control peptides (ViraFEST assay). No antigen has been identified for these receptors. Oncomine TCR Beta short-read sequencing was applied to DNA from cultured CD4+ T cells. From the PCR reads, TCRdb called clonotypes with MiXCR, one entry per CDR3 protein. The data show under 25,000 distinct CDR3 sequences, approximately 50% seen once. The sample consisted of CD4+ T cells from blood, cultured in vitro. The receptors come from a human donor who had recovered from COVID-19.

The chain joins TRBV2 to TRBJ1-5; tentatively, D is TRBD1 (5 bases). This CDR3 is 15 amino acids long. V lost 1 base and J 4 bases, leaving 11 bases between the germline ends. CDR1 SNHLY and CDR2 FYNNEI come from the germline V gene. CDR3 sequence: CASSEEGQLNQPQHF. For the CDR3, the DNA is TGTGCCAGCAGTGAAGAGGGGCAACTTAATCAGCCCCAGCATTTT.

This clonotype showed up just a few times. The V call is TRBV11-3, the J call TRBJ2-5, with D uncertain. Looked up from germline, CDR1 is SGHNT and CDR2 is YENEEA. CDR3 length equals 13 residues. V lost 3 bases to trimming and J lost 1 base, with 6 bases between them. This chain's CDR3 is CASSFQPQETQYF. The CDR3 DNA sequence: TGTGCCAGCAGCTTTCAGCCCCAAGAGACCCAGTACTTC. The entire variable domain, with the rest obtained from reference TRBV11-3 and TRBJ2-5, is as follows: EAGVVQSPRYKIIEKKQPVAFWCNPISGHNTLYWYLQNLGQGPELLIRYENEEAVDDSQLPKDRFSAERLKGVDSTLKIQPAELGDSAVYLCASSFQPQETQYFGPGTRLLVL.

The chain employs TRBV27 and TRBJ2-5, with 7 bases that match TRBD2. The CDR3 contains 13 residues. Germline CDR1 is MNHEY and CDR2 is SMNVEV (reference sequence). Trimming at V came to 8 bases and at J to 2 bases, leaving 5 bases not matched to a gene. The CDR3 region has the DNA TGTGCCAGCCGCTCTAGCGGACAAGAGACCCAGTACTTC. It encodes CASRSSGQETQYF.

This clonotype was detected only once. This rearrangement joins TRBV24-1 to TRBJ2-1, with TRBD2 identical over 9 bases. V was clipped by 1 base and J by 3 bases; unmatched bases: 3. This CDR3 spans 16 amino acids. Per germline, CDR1 KGHDR and CDR2 SFDVKD. DNA for the CDR3: TGTGCCACCAGTGATTTTAGCGGGAGAAACTACAATGAGCAGTTCTTC. Translation gives CATSDFSGRNYNEQFF.

The table lists this clonotype with a few counts. V and J are TRBV6-1 and TRBJ1-6; no definite D call. V was shortened by 4 bases and J by 7 bases, with 11 bases between the two germline ends. CDR3 size: 14 residues. From germline, CDR1 is MNHNS and CDR2 SASEGT. The CDR3 loop is CASSVDGENSPLHF. The CDR3, as DNA: TGTGCCAGCAGTGTGGACGGGGAGAATTCACCCCTCCACTTT.

A few counts support this clonotype. This chain joins TRBV19 and TRBJ1-2, with D unclear. V was trimmed by 5 bases and J by 4 bases, leaving 11 bases between them. Per the germline V gene, CDR1 is LNHDA and CDR2 is SQIVND (reference sequence). The CDR3 is 13 amino acids. The CDR3 DNA follows: TGTGCCAGTAGTCCGAGGGTAGTCTATGGCTACACCTTC. This gives the protein CASSPRVVYGYTF.

The chain uses TRBV4-2 and TRBJ2-1; a possible D gene is TRBD2 (6 bases). The CDR3 runs to 17 residues. In germline, CDR1 is LGHNA, CDR2 YNFKEQ. The ends were cut back, 4 bases at V and 3 bases at J, with 19 bases in the middle. As DNA, the CDR3 is TGTGCCAGCAGCCGCAACGCCGATAGCGGATTCTACAATGAGCAGTTCTTC. Its protein product is CASSRNADSGFYNEQFF.

The chain uses TRBV6-1 and TRBJ1-4; 8 bases are shared with TRBD1. V was pared by 3 bases and J by 9 bases, with 9 bases of the junction left unmatched. This CDR3 is built from 15 residues. The V gene's germline CDR1 is MNHNS and CDR2 SASEGT. In DNA form, the CDR3 reads TGTGCCAGCAGTGACACAGGGGGTGAGGGGAAAAAACTGTTTTTT. This gives the protein CASSDTGGEGKKLFF.

V usage is TRBV10-3 and J usage is TRBJ1-6; no reliable D call. CDR1 ENHRY and CDR2 SYGVKD come from the germline V gene. The CDR3 consists of 13 residues. V shed 0 bases and J shed 11 bases, with 8 bases lying between them. This chain's CDR3 is CAISESSFTPLHF. In DNA form, the CDR3 reads TGTGCCATCAGTGAGTCGAGTTTTACACCCCTCCACTTT.

In its sample, this clonotype was seen a few times. The rearrangement joins TRBV27 to TRBJ1-1; D remains ambiguous. The V end lost 5 bases, the J end lost 1 base, and 17 bases lay between the germline ends. The CDR3 is 16 amino acids. Looked up from germline, CDR1 is MNHEY and CDR2 is SMNVEV (reference sequence). This CDR3 is CASSPLLDGGNTEAFF. The CDR3 region has the DNA TGTGCCAGCAGTCCCCTCCTGGACGGTGGGAACACTGAAGCTTTCTTT.

This chain connects TRBV29-1 to TRBJ1-5, with 9 nucleotides matching TRBD1. The V gene's germline CDR1 is SQVTM and CDR2 ANQGSEA. The J segment lost 4 bases and the V segment lost 7 bases, leaving 5 bases of the junction unmatched. CDR3 size: 13 residues. The CDR3 here is CSAGTGRNQPQHF. The DNA for the CDR3 is TGCAGCGCCGGGACAGGGAGGAATCAGCCCCAGCATTTT.

The chain is built from TRBV20-1 and TRBJ1-2, with 7 bases lining up with TRBD1. The CDR3 runs to 14 residues. Trimming cost V 5 bases and J 4 bases; bases outside gene matches: 10. Germline V lookup: CDR1 DFQATT, CDR2 SNEGSKA (reference sequence). CDR3 in amino acids: CSALLGGAGYGYTF. CDR3 nucleotides: TGCAGTGCTCTGTTAGGGGGCGCGGGCTATGGCTACACCTTC.

The chain combines TRBV11-3 with TRBJ2-5; either TRBD1 or TRBD2 may fit D (5 bases each). Germline lookup yields CDR1 SGHNT and CDR2 YENEEA. This CDR3 has 15 residues. The V and J ends lost 8 bases and 2 bases respectively, with 18 bases between them. In DNA form, the CDR3 reads TGTGCCAGCTCTCGGGCCCGGGACGGACAAGAGACCCAGTACTTC. Its protein is CASSRARDGQETQYF.

The chain couples TRBV27 to TRBJ2-5, with D unclear. CDR1 MNHEY and CDR2 SMNVEV come from the germline V gene (reference sequence). V lost 2 bases and J lost 5, with 12 bases in between. The CDR3 contains 14 residues. CDR3: CASSLQHFAETQYF. The CDR3 DNA follows: TGTGCCAGCAGTTTACAGCATTTCGCGGAGACCCAGTACTTC.

This clonotype was counted only a few times. The chain employs TRBV10-1 and TRBJ2-7, with D maybe TRBD2 (5 bases). CDR1 is WNHNN and CDR2 is SYGVQD in the germline V gene (reference sequence). V was shortened by 3 bases and J by 7 bases, with 13 bases between the two germline ends. The CDR3 runs 13 residues. CDR3 amino acids: CASSERRTGEQYF. Here the CDR3 DNA reads TGCGCCAGCAGTGAAAGGAGGACGGGGGAGCAGTACTTC.

This rearrangement joins TRBV6-2 or TRBV6-3 to TRBJ2-7, with TRBD2 matching over 12 bases. The CDR3 length is 13 residues. The ends lost 9 bases at V and 5 bases at J; junction bases unmatched: 5. Germline V gene sequence: CDR1 MNHEY, CDR2 SVGEGT. The CDR3 region is CASGLAGSNEQYF. CDR3 coding DNA: TGTGCCAGTGGACTAGCGGGAAGCAACGAGCAGTACTTC.

The chain has TRBV20-1 and TRBJ2-1; 12 positions agree with TRBD2. With V trimmed by 0 bases and J by 7 bases, 10 bases remained unmatched. Looked up from germline, CDR1 is DFQATT and CDR2 is SNEGSKA (reference sequence). CDR3 length equals 17 residues. Here the CDR3 reads CSARDREWTSGINEQFF. The DNA for the CDR3 is TGCAGTGCTAGAGATCGCGAATGGACTAGCGGGATTAATGAGCAGTTCTTC.

This clonotype came up a few times. The chain carries TRBV9 and TRBJ2-5, with D possibly being TRBD1 (5 bases). The CDR3 extends over 12 amino acids. Trimming pared 7 bases from V and 5 bases from J, leaving 12 bases between. The V gene's germline CDR1 is SGDLS and CDR2 YYNGEE. CDR3 DNA sequence: TGTGCCAGCTCAGGGTTATCGGAGACCCAGTACTTC. It encodes CASSGLSETQYF.

The chain has TRBV20-1 and TRBJ2-7, with D uncertain. This CDR3 region has 12 residues. Germline CDR1 and CDR2: DFQATT and SNEGSKA (reference sequence). Trimming shortened V by 3 bases and J by 4 bases, and 10 bases separated the two germline ends. Written as DNA, the CDR3 is TGCAGTGCTAGGAGACGGGTGTACGAGCAGTACTTC. This sequence encodes CSARRRVYEQYF.

The chain carries TRBV5-4 and TRBJ1-1; maybe TRBD1 (5 bases). Germline-derived CDR1 and CDR2 are SGHNT and YYREEE (reference sequence). With 2 bases removed from V and 5 bases from J, the gap between germline ends came to 19 bases. The CDR3 length is 16 residues. The CDR3 region is CASSLKGGGAVTEAFF. In nucleotides, the CDR3 is TGTGCCAGCAGCTTAAAAGGCGGAGGGGCCGTAACTGAAGCTTTCTTT.

Regarding this clonotype: This could be a read error, since a much larger clone is one nucleotide away. Without the conserved terminal phenylalanine or tryptophan, this CDR3 likely stems from a read error. The V and J genes are TRBV12-3 or TRBV12-4 and TRBJ1-2; 11 nucleotides agree with TRBD1. This CDR3 has 13 residues. V gave up 4 bases and J gave up 8 bases; unmatched junction bases: 3. The CDR3 loop is CASSSGQGVGYTS. CDR3 DNA: TGTGCCAGCAGTTCGGGACAGGGGGTCGGCTACACCTCC.

This clonotype was counted only a few times. The chain's CDR3 is CASSLGRPINYGYTF. DNA for the CDR3: TGTGCCAGCAGCTTGGGGAGACCTATTAACTATGGCTACACCTTC. The V and J genes are TRBV11-3 and TRBJ1-2; unclear D gene. The V and J ends lost 3 bases and 1 base respectively, with 12 bases between them. The V gene's germline CDR1 is SGHNT and CDR2 YENEEA. The CDR3 loop spans 15 amino acids.